Given below is one T cell receptor (beta chain) in context. This receptor's antigen is unknown. Within one base of it there is no much larger clone, and no base qualities were kept. Participants in the prospective study were enrolled through a virtual design, were aged about 18 to 100 years, and lived in approximately 24 United States geographic areas. In the prospective study, participants were assigned to cohorts based on the clinical history participants reported in a screening survey and a study questionnaire. For ImmuneRACE Cohort 3, a participant was defined as recovered based on two consecutive negative NP/OP PCR tests, clearance by a healthcare professional, or resolution of symptoms. Each participant in the prospective study had whole blood, serum and a nasopharyngeal or oropharyngeal swab collected by mobile phlebotomists. Additional blood draws and questionnaires over an approximately two-month period could optionally be provided by prospective study participants. Before DNA extraction, prospective study blood samples were shipped either frozen or at room temperature.

The germline V gene provides CDR1 MDHEN and CDR2 SYDVKM. Taken from cysteine to phenylalanine, the CDR3 has 15 residues. The read is trimmed to its CDR3 DNA, 45 bases read in frame from base 1. From V the trimming removes 2 bases and from J it removes 2 bases, while the gene matches leave 4 bases of the junction unaccounted for. TCRbeta CDR3 regions were amplified from genomic DNA by means of the immunoSEQ Assay, a bias-controlled multiplex PCR. As for the authors' bioinformatics: The number of nucleated cells in each sample was estimated from the amplification of reference gene primers within the assay. To quantify the absolute abundance of each unique TCRbeta CDR3 rearrangement, sequence reads were collapsed and filtered. For each sample, productive Simpson clonality was calculated as the square root of Simpson's diversity index over productive rearrangements. TCRdb stores this immuneACCESS table with in-frame sequences only. Part of the clones is absent; in the studies checked, under half of the shortfall reflects unresolved V genes, and no reason is known for the rest. V and J calls and clone size follow that table, whereas D and trimming were derived from the DNA. The sample table lists hundreds of thousands of clones, roughly 89% of them with a count of one. The ten largest clones capture 4.5% to 5.5% of the sample.

These data come from a study of blood T cell repertoires in COVID-19 (dated by TCRdb to the early 2020s). Describing the broader study: Samples covering the acute and convalescent phases of COVID-19 were provided by collaborators in the United States, Italy and Spain. The prospective study material was composed of cDNA or gDNA derived from T cells, B-cell-depleted T cells, or PBMCs. Deeply sampled blood TCRbeta repertoires from subjects exposed to, actively infected with, or recovered from COVID-19 were included in the dataset. A freely available public database, intended as a resource for researchers studying the immune response to SARS-CoV-2, is where the repertoires were released. The samples were drawn from the first 160 participants of the ongoing ImmuneRACE study and from 1,200 or so subjects provided by 6 global collaborators. Sample metadata almost always included a de-identified subject ID, COVID-19 status, age in years and sex. Where available, HLA class I and class II types were obtained from metadata supplied by the sample provider rather than from assay-based typing. The paper as a whole reports these results and caveats: How much clinical and demographic metadata was included differed by source and by participant, and the metadata was provided uncurated.

The sample comprised PBMCs or T cells enriched from blood (not recorded which). This sequence was found in a man in his 60s who had recovered from COVID-19. Here the chain combines TRBV28 and TRBJ2-7; TRBD2 matches 9 bases in the middle. The DNA is as follows: TGTGCCAGCAGTTTAGCGGGAGGGCGAACCTACGAGCAGTACTTC. Its translation is CASSLAGGRTYEQYF.